This T cell receptor beta chain originates from a study of PD-1 blockade in classical Hodgkin lymphoma. This clone was seen just once. The antigen is unknown. Sequenced by immunoSEQ multiplex PCR; TCRdb stores in-frame clones only, minus some. This table holds about 90,000 clones, about 90% found once. This CDR3 is built from 14 residues. The V gene lost 8 bases and the J gene lost 3 bases, with 16 bases spanning the gap. Germline loops: CDR1 SNHLY, CDR2 FYNNEI. Relapses following autologous stem cell transplantation were seen in all patients, with brentuximab vedotin exposure varying. Broader study findings: Diversity in CD4+ TCRs, unlike that measured in CD8+ TCRs, had risen significantly by C4D1. Similar baseline diversity was found in complete responders and newly diagnosed patients.

The origin of this receptor is a human donor with classical Hodgkin lymphoma. This sample comprised peripheral blood mononuclear cells (PBMCs), obtained before the second cycle of nivolumab. The chain has TRBV2 and TRBJ2-5; no clear D gene. The DNA of the CDR3 is TGTGCCAGCCCTTCCTCAAAAACTAAAGAGACCCAGTACTTC. Its protein product is CASPSSKTKETQYF. Full variable domain (rest looked up from reference TRBV2 and TRBJ2-5): EPEVTQTPSHQVTQMGQEVILRCVPISNHLYFYWYRQILGQKVEFLVSFYNNEISEKSEIFDDQFSVERPDGSNFTLKIRSTKLEDSAMYFCASPSSKTKETQYFGPGTRLLVL.